The clone carrying this TCR beta chain was seen just once. What it binds is not known. The data derive from a study of stem cell transplantation in POMP-related autoinflammatory disease. Study as a whole: Impaired MHC class I-dependent CD8+ differentiation was hypothesized from defective thymoproteasomes. Study conclusions and caveats: Across all analyzed T-cell subsets, patients with PRAID tended toward reduced diversity and increased clonality. In PRAID patients, the number of distinct TRB V-J gene pairings was restricted.

There are 13 residues in the CDR3. Trimming took 3 bases from V and 0 from J, leaving 5 bases between them. The V gene's germline CDR1 is MNHNS and CDR2 SASEGT. PRAID combined immunodeficiency and autoinflammation. Clones were sequenced by immunoSEQ multiplex PCR, and TCRdb holds only the in-frame ones, with some missing. The data show 8,500 to 14,000 clones, with around 87% seen just once and approximately 50% held by the top ten. The V call is TRBV6-1, the J call TRBJ1-1, with D uncertain. This TCR came from a human donor with POMP-related autoinflammation and immune dysregulation (PRAID). This material consisted of CD8+ T cells from PBMCs, taken before stem cell transplantation. The CDR3 here is CASSDGMNTEAFF. The CDR3 DNA reads TGTGCCAGCAGTGACGGGATGAACACTGAAGCTTTCTTT.